This T cell receptor (beta chain) was observed in a study of cytomegalovirus exposure and HLA in healthy donors. Study information: Within an early data release were 85 million or so unique TCRs drawn from HLA-typed donors.

PCR primers comprised 60 Vbeta and 13 Jbeta primers. Assay used: immunoSEQ multiplex PCR; TCRdb lists only in-frame clones, some missing. The sample lists tens of thousands of clones, about 79% seen once, with around 1.5% in the top ten. Trimming left V 2 bases short and J 2 bases short, with 7 bases between. The CDR3 length is 14 residues. Germline CDR1 and CDR2: MNHEY and SVGAGI. Participants comprised healthy donors of bone marrow. Donors had nominal health at sampling but likely had unrecorded immune exposures. As to this clone: The antigen remains undetermined.

Study-wide points: A missense variant in DCLRE1C was later tied to TCR beta V- and J-gene trimming.

The chain joins TRBV6-5 to TRBJ1-3; D remains unclear. Sequenced: PBMCs. The TCR originated in a man aged 40-55 years in good health and CMV-seronegative. The CDR3: CASSYTGAGNTIYF. DNA for the CDR3: TGTGCCAGCAGTTACACTGGAGCTGGAAACACCATATATTTT.